This T cell receptor beta chain was profiled in a study of blood T cells in healthy people across ages. Overall study findings and caveats: A strong correlation was found between TCR beta diversity and the percentage of naive T cells.

Combining a sample-barcoded 5' primer with a J-beta primer mix, a second PCR ran for roughly 6 to 11 cycles. Each cDNA molecule was tagged by a template-switch adaptor that had 12 random nucleotides. Via MiXCR, TCRdb re-called the 5' RACE reads, giving one row per CDR3 protein. The table lists 1.8 million or so distinct CDR3 sequences, more than 35% of them singletons. Extraction yielded at least 6 micrograms of total RNA per sample. This clonotype was recorded once. The antigen is not known. Sequencing input: blood. This TCR came from a human donor in good health.

CDR3 DNA sequence: TGTGCCAGCATCCTGGGGGCAAGGGGCTACACCTTC. Amino acids: CASILGARGYTF. V gene TRBV21-1 combines with J gene TRBJ1-2; no check of the table's D call, TRBD1, against the DNA was made. TRBV21-1 is reported as a pseudogene. The CDR3 consists of 12 residues.